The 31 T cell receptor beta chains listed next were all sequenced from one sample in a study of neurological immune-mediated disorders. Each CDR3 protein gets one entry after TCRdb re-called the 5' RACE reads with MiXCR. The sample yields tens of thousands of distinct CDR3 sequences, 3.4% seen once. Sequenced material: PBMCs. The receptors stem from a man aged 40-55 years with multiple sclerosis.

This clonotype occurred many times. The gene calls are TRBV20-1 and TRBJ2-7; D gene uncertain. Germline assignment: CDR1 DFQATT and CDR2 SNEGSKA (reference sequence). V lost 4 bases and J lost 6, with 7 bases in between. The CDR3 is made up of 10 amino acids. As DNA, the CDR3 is TGCAGTGCTACGGGCACCGAGCAGTACTTC. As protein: CSATGTEQYF.

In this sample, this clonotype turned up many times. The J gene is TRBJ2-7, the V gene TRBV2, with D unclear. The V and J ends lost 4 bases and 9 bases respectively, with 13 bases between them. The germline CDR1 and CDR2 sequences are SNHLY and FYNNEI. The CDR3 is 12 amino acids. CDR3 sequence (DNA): TGTGCCAGCAGTGTGCTCCCTCCTCTGCAGTACTTC. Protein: CASSVLPPLQYF.

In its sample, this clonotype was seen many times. The CDR3: CATSPGGVETQYF. CDR3 bases: TGTGCCACCAGCCCCGGTGGGGTGGAGACCCAGTACTTC. J is TRBJ2-5 and V is TRBV15; D gene ambiguous. Trimming shortened V by 5 bases and J by 5 bases, and 12 bases separated the two germline ends. In germline, CDR1 is LNHNV, CDR2 YYDKDF (reference sequence). The CDR3 runs 13 residues.

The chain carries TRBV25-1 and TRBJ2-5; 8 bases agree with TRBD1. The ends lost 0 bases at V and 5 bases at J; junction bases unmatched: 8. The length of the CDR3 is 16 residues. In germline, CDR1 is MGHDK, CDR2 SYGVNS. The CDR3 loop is CASSEYGQGAKETQYF. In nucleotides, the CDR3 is TGTGCCAGCAGTGAATATGGGCAGGGGGCTAAGGAGACCCAGTACTTC.

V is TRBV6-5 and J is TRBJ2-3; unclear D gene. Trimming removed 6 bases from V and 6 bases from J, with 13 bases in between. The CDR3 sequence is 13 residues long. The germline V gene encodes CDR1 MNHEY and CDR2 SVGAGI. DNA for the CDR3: TGTGCCAGCAGCCCAACAAACTGGGATACGCAGTATTTT. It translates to CASSPTNWDTQYF.

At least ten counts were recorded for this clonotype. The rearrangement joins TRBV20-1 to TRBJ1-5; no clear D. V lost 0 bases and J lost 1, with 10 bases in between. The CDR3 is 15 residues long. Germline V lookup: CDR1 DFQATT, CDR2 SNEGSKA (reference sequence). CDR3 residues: CSARDFGESNQPQHF. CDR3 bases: TGCAGTGCTAGAGATTTCGGGGAGAGCAATCAGCCCCAGCATTTT.

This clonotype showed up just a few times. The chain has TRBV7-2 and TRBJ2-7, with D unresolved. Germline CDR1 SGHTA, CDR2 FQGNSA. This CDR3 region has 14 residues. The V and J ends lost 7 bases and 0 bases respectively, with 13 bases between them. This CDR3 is CASTFWSNSYEQYF. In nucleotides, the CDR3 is TGTGCCAGCACCTTCTGGTCCAACTCCTACGAGCAGTACTTC.

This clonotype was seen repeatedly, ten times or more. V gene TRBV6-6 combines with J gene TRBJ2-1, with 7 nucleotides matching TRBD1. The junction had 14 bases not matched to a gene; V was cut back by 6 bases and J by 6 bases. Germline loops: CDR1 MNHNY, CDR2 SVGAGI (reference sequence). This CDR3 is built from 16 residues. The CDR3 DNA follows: TGTGCCAGCAGGGCTTCACCGGGACAGTCGAGCAATGAGCAGTTCTTC. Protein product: CASRASPGQSSNEQFF.

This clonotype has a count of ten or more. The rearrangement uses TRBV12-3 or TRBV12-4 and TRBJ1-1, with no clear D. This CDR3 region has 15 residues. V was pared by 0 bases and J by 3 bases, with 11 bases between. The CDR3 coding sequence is TGTGCCAGCAGTTTAGCCTCAGGCAGTTACACTGAAGCTTTCTTT. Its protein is CASSLASGSYTEAFF.

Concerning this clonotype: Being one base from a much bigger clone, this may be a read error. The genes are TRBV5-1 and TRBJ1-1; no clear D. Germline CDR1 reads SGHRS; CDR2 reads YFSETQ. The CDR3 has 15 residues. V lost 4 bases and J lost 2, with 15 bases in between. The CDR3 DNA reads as TGCGCCAGCAGCCGTCCGTGGCTTAGAAACACTGAAGCTTTCTTT. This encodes CASSRPWLRNTEAFF.

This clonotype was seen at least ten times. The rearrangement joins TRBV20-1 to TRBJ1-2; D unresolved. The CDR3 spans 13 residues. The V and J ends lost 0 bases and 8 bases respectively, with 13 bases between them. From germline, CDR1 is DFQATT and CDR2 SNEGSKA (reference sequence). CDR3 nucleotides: TGCAGTGCTAGAGATTCCTATCATGGGGGCTACACCTTC. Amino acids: CSARDSYHGGYTF.

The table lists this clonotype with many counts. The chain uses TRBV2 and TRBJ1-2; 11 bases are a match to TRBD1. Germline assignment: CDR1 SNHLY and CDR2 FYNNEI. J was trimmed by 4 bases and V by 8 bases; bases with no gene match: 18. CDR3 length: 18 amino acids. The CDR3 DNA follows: TGTGCCAGCGCCTCAGGACAGGGGGCTGTTTTTTTTCGCTATGGCTACACCTTC. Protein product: CASASGQGAVFFRYGYTF. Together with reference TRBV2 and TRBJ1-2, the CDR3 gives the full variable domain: EPEVTQTPSHQVTQMGQEVILRCVPISNHLYFYWYRQILGQKVEFLVSFYNNEISEKSEIFDDQFSVERPDGSNFTLKIRSTKLEDSAMYFCASASGQGAVFFRYGYTFGSGTRLTVV.

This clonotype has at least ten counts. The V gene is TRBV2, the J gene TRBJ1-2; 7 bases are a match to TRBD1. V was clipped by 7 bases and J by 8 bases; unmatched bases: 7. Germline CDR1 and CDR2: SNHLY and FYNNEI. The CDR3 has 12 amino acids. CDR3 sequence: CASTTGARGYTF. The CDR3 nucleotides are TGTGCCAGCACTACAGGGGCGAGAGGCTACACCTTC.

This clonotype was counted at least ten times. CDR3 DNA: TGTGCCAGCAGTTTACAGGGGAGATCCTACGAGCAGTACTTC. Protein: CASSLQGRSYEQYF. V and J are TRBV12-3 or TRBV12-4 and TRBJ2-7, with D possibly TRBD1 on 6 matching bases. CDR3 length: 14 amino acids. V was trimmed by 2 bases and J by 1 base, leaving 9 bases between them.

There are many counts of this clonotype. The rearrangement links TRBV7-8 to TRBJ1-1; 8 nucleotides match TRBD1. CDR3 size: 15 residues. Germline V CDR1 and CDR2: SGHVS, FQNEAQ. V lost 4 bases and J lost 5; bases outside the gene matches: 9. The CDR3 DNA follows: TGTGCCAGCAGCTCTCAGAGCCAGGGGGCAACTGAAGCTTTCTTT. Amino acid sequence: CASSSQSQGATEAFF.

Here the CDR3 DNA reads TGTGCCAGCAGTGAGGGTCTAGCGGGTTACGAGCAGTACTTC. Residues: CASSEGLAGYEQYF. The chain joins TRBV5-6 to TRBJ2-7, with 8 bases fitting TRBD2. Germline lookup yields CDR1 SGHDT and CDR2 YYEEEE. After removal of 5 bases from V and 4 bases from J, the junction contained 8 bases not matched to a gene. The CDR3 length is 14 residues.

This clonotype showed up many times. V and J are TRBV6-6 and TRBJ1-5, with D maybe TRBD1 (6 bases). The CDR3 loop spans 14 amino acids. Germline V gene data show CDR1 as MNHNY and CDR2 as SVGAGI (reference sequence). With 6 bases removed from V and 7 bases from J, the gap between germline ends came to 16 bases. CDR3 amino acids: CASRITQGYQPQHF. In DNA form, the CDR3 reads TGTGCCAGCAGGATTACACAGGGTTACCAGCCCCAGCATTTT.

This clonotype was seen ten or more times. The CDR3 loop is CASSLDRDDGELFF. The CDR3 DNA reads TGCGCCAGCAGCTTGGACAGGGATGACGGGGAGCTGTTTTTT. V is TRBV5-1 and J is TRBJ2-2; a weak D match, TRBD1 (6 bases). Germline CDR1 and CDR2: SGHRS and YFSETQ. The V and J ends lost 0 bases and 7 bases respectively, with 10 bases between them. The CDR3 is 14 residues long.

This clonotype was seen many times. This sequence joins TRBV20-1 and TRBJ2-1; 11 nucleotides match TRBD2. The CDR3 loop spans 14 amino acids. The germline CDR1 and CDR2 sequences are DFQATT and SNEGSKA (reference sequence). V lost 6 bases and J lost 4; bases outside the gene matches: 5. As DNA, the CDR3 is TGCAGTGCCTTACTAGCGGGGGTTTACAATGAGCAGTTCTTC. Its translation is CSALLAGVYNEQFF.

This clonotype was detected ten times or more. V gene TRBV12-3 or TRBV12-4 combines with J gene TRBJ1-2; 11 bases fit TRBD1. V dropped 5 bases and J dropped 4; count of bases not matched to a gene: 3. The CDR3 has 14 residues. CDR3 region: CASSRTGGVYGYTF. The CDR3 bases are TGTGCCAGCAGTAGGACAGGGGGCGTCTATGGCTACACCTTC.

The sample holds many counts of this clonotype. The CDR3 DNA sequence: TGCGCCAGCAGCGCAGGGACAGAGAACACTGAAGCTTTCTTT. Protein sequence: CASSAGTENTEAFF. This rearrangement joins TRBV5-1 to TRBJ1-1; TRBD1 matches at 7 bases. The trim removed 4 bases at V and 1 base at J, leaving 4 bases unmatched. Per the germline V gene, CDR1 is SGHRS and CDR2 is YFSETQ. This CDR3 has 14 amino acids.

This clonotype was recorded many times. CDR3 sequence: CASSLVEGSHEQFF. The CDR3 region has the DNA TGTGCCAGCAGCTTAGTTGAAGGGAGCCATGAGCAGTTCTTC. The gene calls are TRBV7-9 and TRBJ2-1; maybe TRBD2 (5 bases). This CDR3 has 14 amino acids. The V and J ends lost 1 base and 8 bases respectively, with 12 bases between them. Germline V lookup: CDR1 SEHNR, CDR2 FQNEAQ (reference sequence).

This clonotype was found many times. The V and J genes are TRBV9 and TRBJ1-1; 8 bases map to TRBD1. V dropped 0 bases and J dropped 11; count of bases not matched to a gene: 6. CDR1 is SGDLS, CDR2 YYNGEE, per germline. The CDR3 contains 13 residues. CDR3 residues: CASSVEGTGRAFF. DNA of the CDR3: TGTGCCAGCAGCGTAGAGGGGACAGGACGGGCTTTCTTT.

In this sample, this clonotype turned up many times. The CDR3 reads CASSYQRHNEQFF. DNA of the CDR3: TGTGCCAGCAGTTATCAGCGTCACAATGAGCAGTTCTTC. The V and J genes are TRBV6-5 and TRBJ2-1, with no clear D. The CDR3 loop spans 13 amino acids. The germline V gene encodes CDR1 MNHEY and CDR2 SVGAGI. V lost 3 bases, J lost 5 bases, and 8 bases lay in between.

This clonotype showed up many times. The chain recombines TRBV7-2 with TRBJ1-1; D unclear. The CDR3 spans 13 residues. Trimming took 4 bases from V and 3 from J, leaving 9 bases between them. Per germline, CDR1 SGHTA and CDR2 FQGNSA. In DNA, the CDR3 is TGTGCCAGCAGCTACAACAGTCACACTGAAGCTTTCTTT. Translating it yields CASSYNSHTEAFF.

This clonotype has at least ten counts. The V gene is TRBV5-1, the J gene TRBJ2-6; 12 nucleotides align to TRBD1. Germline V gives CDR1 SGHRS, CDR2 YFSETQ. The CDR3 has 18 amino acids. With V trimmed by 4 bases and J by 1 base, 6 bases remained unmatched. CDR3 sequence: CASSPGGQGASGANVLTF. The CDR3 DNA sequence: TGCGCCAGCAGCCCCGGGGGACAGGGGGCGTCTGGGGCCAACGTCCTGACTTTC.

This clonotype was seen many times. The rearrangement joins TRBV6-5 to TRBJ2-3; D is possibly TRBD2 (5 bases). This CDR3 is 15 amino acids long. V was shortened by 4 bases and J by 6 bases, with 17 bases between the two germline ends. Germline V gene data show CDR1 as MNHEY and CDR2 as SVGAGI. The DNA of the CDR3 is TGTGCCAGCAGTTCCCTCCGAGGGTATATGGATACGCAGTATTTT. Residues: CASSSLRGYMDTQYF.

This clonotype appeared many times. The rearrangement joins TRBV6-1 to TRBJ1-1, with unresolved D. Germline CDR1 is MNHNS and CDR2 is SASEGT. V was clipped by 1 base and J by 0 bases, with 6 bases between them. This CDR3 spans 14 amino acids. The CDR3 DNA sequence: TGTGCCAGCAGTGAAGGGGTTTTGAACACTGAAGCTTTCTTT. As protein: CASSEGVLNTEAFF.

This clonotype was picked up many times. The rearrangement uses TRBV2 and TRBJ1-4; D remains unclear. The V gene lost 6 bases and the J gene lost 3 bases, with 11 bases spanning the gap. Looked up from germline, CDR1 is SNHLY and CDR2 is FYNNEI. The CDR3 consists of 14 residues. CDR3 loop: CASRISHANEKLFF. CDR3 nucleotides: TGTGCCAGCAGGATTAGTCATGCTAATGAAAAACTGTTTTTT. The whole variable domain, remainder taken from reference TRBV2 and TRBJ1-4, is EPEVTQTPSHQVTQMGQEVILRCVPISNHLYFYWYRQILGQKVEFLVSFYNNEISEKSEIFDDQFSVERPDGSNFTLKIRSTKLEDSAMYFCASRISHANEKLFFGSGTQLSVL.

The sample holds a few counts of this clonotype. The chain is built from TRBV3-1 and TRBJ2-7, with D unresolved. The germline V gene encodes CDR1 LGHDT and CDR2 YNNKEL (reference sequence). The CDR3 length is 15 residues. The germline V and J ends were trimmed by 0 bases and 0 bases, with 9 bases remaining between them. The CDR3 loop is CASSQDPRSSYEQYF. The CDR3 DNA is TGTGCCAGCAGCCAAGACCCTCGGAGCTCCTACGAGCAGTACTTC.

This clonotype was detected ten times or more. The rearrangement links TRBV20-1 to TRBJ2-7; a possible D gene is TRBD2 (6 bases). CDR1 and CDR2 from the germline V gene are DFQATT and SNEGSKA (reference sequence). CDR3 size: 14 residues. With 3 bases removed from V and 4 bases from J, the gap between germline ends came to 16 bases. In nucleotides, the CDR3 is TGCAGTGCTAGGGCGGGCGGGACCTATTACGAGCAGTACTTC. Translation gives CSARAGGTYYEQYF.